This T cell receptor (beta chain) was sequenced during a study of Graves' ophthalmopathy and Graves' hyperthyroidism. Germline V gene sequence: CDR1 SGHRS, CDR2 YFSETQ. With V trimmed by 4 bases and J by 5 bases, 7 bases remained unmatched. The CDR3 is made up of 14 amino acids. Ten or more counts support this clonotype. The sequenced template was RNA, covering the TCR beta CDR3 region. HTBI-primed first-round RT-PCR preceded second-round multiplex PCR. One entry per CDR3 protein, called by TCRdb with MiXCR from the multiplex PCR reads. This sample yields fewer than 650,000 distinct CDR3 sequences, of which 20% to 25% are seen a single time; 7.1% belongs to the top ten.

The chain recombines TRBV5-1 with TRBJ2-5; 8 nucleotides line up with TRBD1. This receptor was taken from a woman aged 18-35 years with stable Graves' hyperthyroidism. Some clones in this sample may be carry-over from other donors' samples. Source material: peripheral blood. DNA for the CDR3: TGCGCCAGCAGCGATAGGACAGGGACGGAGACCCAGTACTTC. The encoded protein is CASSDRTGTETQYF.